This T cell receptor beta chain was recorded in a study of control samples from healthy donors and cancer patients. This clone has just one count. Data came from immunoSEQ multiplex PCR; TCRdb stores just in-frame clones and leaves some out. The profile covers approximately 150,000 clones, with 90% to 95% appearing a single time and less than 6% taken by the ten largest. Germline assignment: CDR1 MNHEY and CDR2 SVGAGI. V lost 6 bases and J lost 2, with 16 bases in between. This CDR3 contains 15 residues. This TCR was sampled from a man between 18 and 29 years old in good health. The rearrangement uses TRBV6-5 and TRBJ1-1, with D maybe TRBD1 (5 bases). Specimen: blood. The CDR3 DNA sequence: TGTGCCAGCAGAGACGAGGGCAGGGAAAACACTGAAGCTTTCTTT. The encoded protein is CASRDEGRENTEAFF.